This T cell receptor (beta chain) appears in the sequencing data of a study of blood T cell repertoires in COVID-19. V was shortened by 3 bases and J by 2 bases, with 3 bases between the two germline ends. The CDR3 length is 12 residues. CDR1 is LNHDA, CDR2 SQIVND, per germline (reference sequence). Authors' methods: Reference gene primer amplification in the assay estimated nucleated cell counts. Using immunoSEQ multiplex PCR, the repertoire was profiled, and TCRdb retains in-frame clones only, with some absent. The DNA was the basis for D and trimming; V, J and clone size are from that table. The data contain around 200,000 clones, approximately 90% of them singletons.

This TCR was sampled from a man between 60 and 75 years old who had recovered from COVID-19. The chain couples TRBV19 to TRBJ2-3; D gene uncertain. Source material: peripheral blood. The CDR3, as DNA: TGTGCCAGTAGTATCTCCACAGATACGCAGTATTTT. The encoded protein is CASSISTDTQYF.